The T cell receptor (beta chain) under discussion was sequenced for a study of cytomegalovirus exposure and HLA in healthy donors. PCR primers comprised 60 Vbeta and 13 Jbeta primers. The assay was immunoSEQ multiplex PCR, and TCRdb's table has in-frame clones only and misses some. This listing includes over 200,000 clones. Note on this clone: Its target is not known.

The CDR3 sequence is 14 residues long. The ends were cut back, 1 base at V and 14 bases at J, with 17 bases in the middle. CDR1 and CDR2 (germline): SGHDN, FVKESK. Study-wide results and caveats: In a later analysis, DRB1 alleles had the most associated TCRs; HLA-C alleles the fewest. It was reported in a later analysis that an Asian-associated ancestry cluster showed fewer N-insertions than the approximately 690-donor mean.

The sample consisted of PBMCs. V gene TRBV14 combines with J gene TRBJ1-4; D call uncertain. The source of this sequence is a woman aged 30 to 39 in good health and CMV-seropositive. For the CDR3, the DNA is TGTGCCAGCAGCCAAGTCCCGAATGGAGCTCGGCTGTTTTTT. Its protein product is CASSQVPNGARLFF.